This paragraph covers one T cell receptor beta chain sequence. This entry is derived from a study of blood T cell repertoires in COVID-19. Study-level background: In each case, the material was cDNA or gDNA derived from T cells, B-cell-depleted T cells, or PBMCs.

This CDR3 is built from 11 residues. Germline-derived CDR1 and CDR2 are MGHRA and YSYEKL. Trimming pared 0 bases from V and 16 bases from J, leaving 7 bases between. TCRdb's copy holds only in-frame clones and misses some; the assay was immunoSEQ multiplex PCR. The table has approximately 76,000 clones, roughly nine tenths seen once. The material sequenced was peripheral blood. The clonotype comes from a man of 80 years or more in a cohort sampled during active COVID-19. The rearrangement uses TRBV4-1 and TRBJ1-6, with D hard to call. In nucleotides, the CDR3 is TGCGCCAGCAGCCAAGATATGGAGCTCCACTTT. Amino acid sequence: CASSQDMELHF.